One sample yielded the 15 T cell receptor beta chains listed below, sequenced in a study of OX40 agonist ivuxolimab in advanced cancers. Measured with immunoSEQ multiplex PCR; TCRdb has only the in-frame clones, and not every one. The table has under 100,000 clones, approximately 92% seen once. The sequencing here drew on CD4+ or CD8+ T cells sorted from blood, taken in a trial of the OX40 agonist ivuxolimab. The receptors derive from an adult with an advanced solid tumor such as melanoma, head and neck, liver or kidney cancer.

CDR3 DNA sequence: TGCAGCGTATGCAGGACAGGGGCCGGGGGAGAAGGCTACACCTTC. Amino acids: CSVCRTGAGGEGYTF. The chain employs TRBV29-1 and TRBJ1-2; 9 bases are shared with TRBD1. Trimming removed 6 bases from V and 8 bases from J; junction bases left unmatched: 16. From germline, CDR1 is SQVTM and CDR2 ANQGSEA. The CDR3 covers 15 residues.

The CDR3 sequence is CASSQDLSGWGQETQYF. The CDR3, as DNA: TGTGCCAGCAGCCAAGATTTGAGCGGGTGGGGCCAAGAGACCCAGTACTTC. The chain links TRBV4-2 to TRBJ2-5; maybe TRBD2 (6 bases). The V gene's germline CDR1 is LGHNA and CDR2 YNFKEQ. This CDR3 has 17 amino acids. Trimming removed 0 bases at V and 1 base at J, with 15 bases between.

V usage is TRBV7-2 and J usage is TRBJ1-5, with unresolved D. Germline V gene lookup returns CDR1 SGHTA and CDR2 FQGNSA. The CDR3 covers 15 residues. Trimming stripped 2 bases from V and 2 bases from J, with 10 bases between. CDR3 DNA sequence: TGTGCCAGCAGCTTACAGAGAGCAGGCAATCAGCCCCAGCATTTT. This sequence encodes CASSLQRAGNQPQHF.

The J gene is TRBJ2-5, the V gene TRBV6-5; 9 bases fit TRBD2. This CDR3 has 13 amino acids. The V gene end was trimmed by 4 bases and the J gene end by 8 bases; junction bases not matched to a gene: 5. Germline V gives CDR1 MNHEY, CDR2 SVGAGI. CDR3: CASSSSGEETQYF. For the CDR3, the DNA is TGTGCCAGCAGTTCTAGCGGGGAGGAAACCCAGTACTTC.

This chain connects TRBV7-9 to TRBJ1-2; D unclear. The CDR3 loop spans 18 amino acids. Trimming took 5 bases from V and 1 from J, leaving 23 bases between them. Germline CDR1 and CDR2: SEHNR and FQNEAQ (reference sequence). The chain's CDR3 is CASSPPFYDKQINYGYTF. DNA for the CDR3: TGTGCCAGCAGCCCGCCGTTTTACGACAAGCAAATTAACTATGGCTACACCTTC. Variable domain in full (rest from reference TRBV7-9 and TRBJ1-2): DTGVSQNPRHKITKRGQNVTFRCDPISEHNRLYWYRQTLGQGPEFLTYFQNEAQLEKSRLLSDRFSAERPKGSFSTLEIQRTEQGDSAMYLCASSPPFYDKQINYGYTFGSGTRLTVV.

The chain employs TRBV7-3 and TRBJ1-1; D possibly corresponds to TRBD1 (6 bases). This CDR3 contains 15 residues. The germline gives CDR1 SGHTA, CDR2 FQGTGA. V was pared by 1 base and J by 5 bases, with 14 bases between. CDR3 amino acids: CASSLMPGGDTEAFF. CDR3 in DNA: TGTGCCAGCAGCTTAATGCCCGGGGGCGATACTGAAGCTTTCTTT.

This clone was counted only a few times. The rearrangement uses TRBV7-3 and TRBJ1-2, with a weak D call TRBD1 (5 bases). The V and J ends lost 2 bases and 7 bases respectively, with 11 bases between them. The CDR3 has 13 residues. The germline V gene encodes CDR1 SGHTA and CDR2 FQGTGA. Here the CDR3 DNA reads TGTGCCAGCAGCTTAGAGGGGCTGGGTGGCTACACCTTC. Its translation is CASSLEGLGGYTF.

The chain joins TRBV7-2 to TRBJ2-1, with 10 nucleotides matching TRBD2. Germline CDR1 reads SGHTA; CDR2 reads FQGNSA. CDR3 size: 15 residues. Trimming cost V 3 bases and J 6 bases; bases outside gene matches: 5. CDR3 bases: TGTGCCAGCAGCTTTGGTAGCGGGAGGTTCAATGAGCAGTTCTTC. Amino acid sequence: CASSFGSGRFNEQFF.

The CDR3 region has the DNA TGTGCCAGCAGCTCCTTTTATGGATCCTACAATGAGCAGTTCTTC. Its translation: CASSSFYGSYNEQFF. The gene calls are TRBV7-6 and TRBJ2-1; D gene uncertain. The CDR3 length is 15 residues. Trimming removed 4 bases at V and 1 base at J, with 11 bases between. Per the germline V gene, CDR1 is SGHVS and CDR2 is FNYEAQ.

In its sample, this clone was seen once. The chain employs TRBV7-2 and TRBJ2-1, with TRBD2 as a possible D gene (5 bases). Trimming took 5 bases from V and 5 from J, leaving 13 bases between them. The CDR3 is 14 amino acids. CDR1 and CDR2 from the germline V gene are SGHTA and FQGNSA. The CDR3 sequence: CASSPRRLNNEQFF. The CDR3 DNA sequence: TGTGCCAGCAGCCCCCGGCGACTAAACAATGAGCAGTTCTTC. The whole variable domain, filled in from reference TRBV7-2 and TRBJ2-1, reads GAGVSQSPSNKVTEKGKDVELRCDPISGHTALYWYRQSLGQGLEFLIYFQGNSAPDKSGLPSDRFSAERTGGSVSTLTIQRTQQEDSAVYLCASSPRRLNNEQFFGPGTRLTVL.

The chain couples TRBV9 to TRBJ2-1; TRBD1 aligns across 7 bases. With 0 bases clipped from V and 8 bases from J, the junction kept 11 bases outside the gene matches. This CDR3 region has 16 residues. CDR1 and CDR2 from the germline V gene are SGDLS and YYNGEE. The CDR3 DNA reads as TGTGCCAGCAGCGTAGCAGAGGGGGCCTCGGGGCATGAGCAGTTCTTC. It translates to CASSVAEGASGHEQFF.

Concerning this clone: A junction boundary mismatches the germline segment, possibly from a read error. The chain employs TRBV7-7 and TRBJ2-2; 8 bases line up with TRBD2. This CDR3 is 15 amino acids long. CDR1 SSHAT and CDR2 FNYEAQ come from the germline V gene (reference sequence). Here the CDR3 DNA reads TGTGCTAGCAGCTTAACTCGGGAGGGAACCGGGGAGCTGTTTTTT. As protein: CASSLTREGTGELFF.

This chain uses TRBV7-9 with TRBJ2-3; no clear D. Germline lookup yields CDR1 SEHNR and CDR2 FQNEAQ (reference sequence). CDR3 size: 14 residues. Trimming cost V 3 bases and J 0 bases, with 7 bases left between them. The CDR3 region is CASSFDGSTDTQYF. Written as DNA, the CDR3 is TGTGCCAGCAGCTTTGACGGTAGCACAGATACGCAGTATTTT.

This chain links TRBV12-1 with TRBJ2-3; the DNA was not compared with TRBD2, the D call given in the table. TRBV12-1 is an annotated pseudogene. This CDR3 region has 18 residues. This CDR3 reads CASSPGGVSGGRTDTQYF. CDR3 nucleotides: TGTGCCAGCAGCCCAGGGGGAGTTAGCGGGGGTCGGACAGATACGCAGTATTTT.

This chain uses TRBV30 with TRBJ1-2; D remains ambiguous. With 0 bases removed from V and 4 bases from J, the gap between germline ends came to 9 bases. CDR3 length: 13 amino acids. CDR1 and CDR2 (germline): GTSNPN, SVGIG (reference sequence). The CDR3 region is CAWSVQGFYGYTF. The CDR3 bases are TGTGCCTGGAGTGTACAAGGATTCTATGGCTACACCTTC. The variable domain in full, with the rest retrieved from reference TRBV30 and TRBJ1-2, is SQTIHQWPATLVQPVGSPLSLECTVEGTSNPNLYWYRQAAGRGLQLLFYSVGIGQISSEVPQNLSASRPQDRQFILSSKKLLLSDSGFYLCAWSVQGFYGYTFGSGTRLTVV.